These 4 T cell receptor beta chains share one sample of origin, sequenced in a study of identical twins. TCRdb re-derived calls from the 5' RACE reads in MiXCR, one entry per CDR3 protein. This sample has roughly 770,000 distinct CDR3 sequences, with 15% to 20% found just once. This same sample was also taken into another study, of T cells expressing NK-cell markers.

The sequenced sample consisted of PBMCs. All receptors derive from a woman younger than 30 in good health.

This clonotype was detected only a few times. This chain links TRBV9 with TRBJ2-1, with 7 positions matching TRBD1. V trimming: 6 bases; J trimming: 4 bases; junction bases outside the gene matches: 10. The CDR3 is made up of 15 amino acids. CDR1 and CDR2 from the germline V gene are SGDLS and YYNGEE. CDR3: CASNPRGQYYNEQFF. CDR3 nucleotides: TGTGCCAGCAACCCCCGGGGACAGTATTACAATGAGCAGTTCTTC.

This clonotype appeared a few times. The chain carries TRBV4-3 and TRBJ2-3; TRBD2 is a possible D gene (5 bases). The CDR3 runs 16 residues. Per germline, CDR1 LGHNA and CDR2 YSLEER. V lost 1 base and J 3 bases, leaving 14 bases between the germline ends. The CDR3 loop is CASSQVASSLTDTQYF. The CDR3 DNA follows: TGCGCCAGCAGCCAAGTTGCTAGCTCCTTAACAGATACGCAGTATTTT.

This clonotype was observed a handful of times. The chain links TRBV5-1 to TRBJ2-5, with a possible D match to TRBD1 (7 bases). Germline loops: CDR1 SGHRS, CDR2 YFSETQ. The CDR3 runs 19 residues. The V and J ends lost 4 bases and 2 bases respectively, with 27 bases between them. The CDR3 DNA reads TGCGCCAGCAGCAGGGTCCCCCCGCCAGGGGGGACATCTCAAGAGACCCAGTACTTC. This codes for CASSRVPPPGGTSQETQYF.

Only a few counts were recorded for this clonotype. The V and J genes are TRBV19 and TRBJ2-3, with 7 bases aligning to TRBD1. The CDR3 is made up of 14 amino acids. The germline gives CDR1 LNHDA, CDR2 SQIVND (reference sequence). The V and J ends lost 6 bases and 3 bases, in that order; junction bases with no gene match: 6. Written as DNA, the CDR3 is TGTGCCAGTAGGAACAGGGGCGGGACAGATACGCAGTATTTT. It codes for CASRNRGGTDTQYF.